The 10 T cell receptor beta chains below all came from one sample that was sequenced in a study of control samples from healthy donors and cancer patients. TCRdb's table, derived via immunoSEQ multiplex PCR, lists solely in-frame clones and lacks some. Here the sample spans some 20,000 clones, more than 75% being singletons. Sequencing input: PBMCs. The source of these receptors is an older woman with head and neck cancer.

The rearrangement links TRBV24-1 to TRBJ2-1; the D gene is possibly TRBD1 (6 bases). The germline CDR1 and CDR2 sequences are KGHDR and SFDVKD. V was trimmed by 4 bases and J by 3 bases, leaving 6 bases between them. The CDR3 has 13 amino acids. The CDR3 DNA reads TGTGCCACCAGTGAGGGACACTACAATGAGCAGTTCTTC. It specifies CATSEGHYNEQFF.

The J gene is TRBJ1-1, the V gene TRBV5-4; D is uncertain. This CDR3 spans 15 amino acids. The V end was cut by 6 bases, the J end by 4 bases, with 19 bases between. Per the germline V gene, CDR1 is SGHNT and CDR2 is YYREEE (reference sequence). This chain's CDR3 is CASTLGRLGVTEAFF. The CDR3 DNA reads TGTGCCAGCACCCTGGGGAGGTTGGGCGTCACTGAAGCTTTCTTT. Full variable domain (outside the CDR3, taken from reference TRBV5-4 and TRBJ1-1): ETGVTQSPTHLIKTRGQQVTLRCSSQSGHNTVSWYQQALGQGPQFIFQYYREEENGRGNFPPRFSGLQFPNYSSELNVNALELDDSALYLCASTLGRLGVTEAFFGQGTRLTVV.

This clone was counted a few times. The chain couples TRBV28 to TRBJ1-1, with D unresolved. Looked up from germline, CDR1 is MDHEN and CDR2 is SYDVKM. Trimming pared 5 bases from V and 4 bases from J, leaving 14 bases between. The CDR3 runs to 14 residues. Here the CDR3 reads CASSLGLGSTEAFF. The CDR3 DNA follows: TGTGCCAGCAGTCTCGGTTTGGGGTCCACTGAAGCTTTCTTT.

The chain uses TRBV28 and TRBJ2-7, with D uncertain. This CDR3 is 11 amino acids long. Looked up from germline, CDR1 is MDHEN and CDR2 is SYDVKM. V lost 2 bases and J 4 bases, leaving 3 bases between the germline ends. CDR3 in amino acids: CASSLDYEQYF. CDR3 nucleotides: TGTGCCAGCAGTTTAGATTACGAGCAGTACTTC.

V is TRBV27 and J is TRBJ1-5; D is ambiguous. The germline V gene encodes CDR1 MNHEY and CDR2 SMNVEV (reference sequence). The CDR3 loop spans 16 amino acids. Between the trimmed V and J ends, which lost 2 bases and 4 bases, there was a span of 15 bases. CDR3 DNA sequence: TGTGCCAGCAGTTTAAGTGCCACCAAAGGGAATCAGCCCCAGCATTTT. Protein product: CASSLSATKGNQPQHF.

This clone is medium-sized (0.01 to 0.1%) by share. In DNA, the CDR3 is TGTGCCAGCAGCACTCCCGGACTAGCGGGAGGCTATGAGCAGTACTTC. Translated: CASSTPGLAGGYEQYF. V is TRBV28 and J is TRBJ2-7; 14 nucleotides line up with TRBD2. Losses at the gene ends were 6 bases for V and 7 bases for J; bases not matched to a gene: 11. The germline gives CDR1 MDHEN, CDR2 SYDVKM. The CDR3 runs 16 residues.

The chain employs TRBV7-3 and TRBJ2-1; maybe TRBD1 (7 bases). The CDR3 runs to 13 residues. Trimming stripped 5 bases from V and 9 bases from J, with 14 bases between. Germline V gene lookup returns CDR1 SGHTA and CDR2 FQGTGA. CDR3 residues: CASSQGGVGEQFF. The CDR3 DNA follows: TGTGCCAGCAGCCAGGGGGGAGTGGGTGAGCAGTTCTTC. Drawing the rest from reference TRBV7-3 and TRBJ2-1, the complete variable domain is GAGVSQTPSNKVTEKGKYVELRCDPISGHTALYWYRQSLGQGPEFLIYFQGTGAADDSGLPNDRFFAVRPEGSVSTLKIQRTERGDSAVYLCASSQGGVGEQFFGPGTRLTVL.

The rearrangement joins TRBV5-5 to TRBJ2-7; tentative D call: TRBD2 (5 bases). Per germline, CDR1 SGHKS and CDR2 YYEKEE (reference sequence). This CDR3 is built from 17 residues. The ends were cut back, 2 bases at V and 0 bases at J, with 18 bases in the middle. The CDR3, as DNA: TGTGCCAGCAGCTTTCGAGGGAGCTCTCTAAGCTCCTACGAGCAGTACTTC. It is translated as CASSFRGSSLSSYEQYF.

In this sample, this clone turned up a few times. The chain links TRBV5-6 to TRBJ2-7; a weak D match, TRBD1 (5 bases). Germline CDR1 is SGHDT and CDR2 is YYEEEE. The V gene lost 2 bases and the J gene lost 7 bases, with 16 bases spanning the gap. CDR3 length: 14 amino acids. CDR3 sequence reads: CASSLVRTKNEQYF. CDR3 DNA sequence: TGTGCCAGCAGCTTAGTGAGGACAAAGAATGAGCAGTACTTC.

The V and J genes are TRBV7-7 and TRBJ2-2, with 8 nucleotides matching TRBD1. The CDR3 totals 15 residues. Trimming cost V 5 bases and J 1 base; bases outside gene matches: 3. Germline assignment: CDR1 SSHAT and CDR2 FNYEAQ (reference sequence). DNA for the CDR3: TGTGCCAGCAGCCCCGACAGGGGGAACACCGGGGAGCTGTTTTTT. Its translation: CASSPDRGNTGELFF.